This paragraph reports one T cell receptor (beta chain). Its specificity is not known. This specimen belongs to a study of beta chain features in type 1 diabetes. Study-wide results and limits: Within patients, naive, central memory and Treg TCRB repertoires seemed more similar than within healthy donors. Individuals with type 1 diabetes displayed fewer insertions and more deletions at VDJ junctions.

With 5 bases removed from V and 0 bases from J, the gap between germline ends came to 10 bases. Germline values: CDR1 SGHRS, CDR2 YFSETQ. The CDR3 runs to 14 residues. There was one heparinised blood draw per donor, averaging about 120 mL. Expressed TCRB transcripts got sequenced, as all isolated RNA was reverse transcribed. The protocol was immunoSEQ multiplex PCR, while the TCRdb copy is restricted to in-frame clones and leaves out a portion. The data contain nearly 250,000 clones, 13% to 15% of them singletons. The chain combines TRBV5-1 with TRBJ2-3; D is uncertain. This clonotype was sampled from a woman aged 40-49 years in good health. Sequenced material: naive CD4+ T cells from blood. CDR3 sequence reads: CASRVLTSTDTQYF. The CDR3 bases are TGCGCCAGCAGAGTTCTAACTAGCACAGATACGCAGTATTTT.